This entry lists 9 T cell receptor beta chains sequenced from one sample in a study of T cell repertoires in cytomegalovirus infection. TCRdb independently ran MiXCR on the reads; one entry per CDR3 protein. This repertoire shows around 250,000 distinct CDR3 sequences, about a sixth found once; its top ten account for around half. Material: CD8+ T cells from PBMCs. The source of these receptors is a human donor in good health (CMV status not recorded). Some clones in this sample may be carry-over from other donors' samples.

J is TRBJ1-1 and V is TRBV4-1; D is uncertain. Trimming took 4 bases from V and 0 from J, leaving 12 bases between them. CDR3 size: 15 residues. Germline-derived CDR1 and CDR2 are MGHRA and YSYEKL. The CDR3 loop reads CASSLGVGLNTEAFF. The CDR3 region has the DNA TGCGCCAGCAGCCTCGGTGTGGGCTTGAACACTGAAGCTTTCTTT.

The sample holds a few counts of this clonotype. This chain links TRBV7-4 with TRBJ1-1, with a weak D call TRBD1 (5 bases). The V and J ends lost 2 bases and 0 bases respectively, with 10 bases between them. CDR3 length: 15 amino acids. Germline CDR1 and CDR2: SGHVT and SQSDAQ. CDR3 DNA: TGTGCCAGCAGCTTATTACGGGGCATGAACACTGAAGCTTTCTTT. Encoded protein: CASSLLRGMNTEAFF.

This clonotype was counted ten times or more. The chain joins TRBV7-9 to TRBJ2-1, with TRBD2 as a possible D gene (7 bases). Germline-derived CDR1 and CDR2 are SEHNR and FQNEAQ (reference sequence). Trimming left V 0 bases short and J 5 bases short, with 11 bases between. The CDR3 contains 15 residues. CDR3 DNA sequence: TGTGCCAGCAGCTTAGCGGGGGGGCCTAACAATGAGCAGTTCTTC. Translated: CASSLAGGPNNEQFF.

J is TRBJ2-2 and V is TRBV20-1; 7 bases map to TRBD1. This CDR3 spans 14 amino acids. After removal of 3 bases from V and 3 bases from J, the junction contained 4 bases not matched to a gene. CDR1 is DFQATT, CDR2 SNEGSKA, per germline (reference sequence). CDR3 nucleotide sequence: TGCAGTGCTAGTGAACAGGGGTACACCGGGGAGCTGTTTTTT. Translated, it gives CSASEQGYTGELFF.

The V and J genes are TRBV7-9 and TRBJ1-1; a weak D match, TRBD1 (6 bases). The CDR3 loop spans 14 amino acids. Germline V gene sequence: CDR1 SEHNR, CDR2 FQNEAQ (reference sequence). V lost 6 bases and J lost 2, with 13 bases in between. CDR3 residues: CASSPGQTNTEAFF. The DNA for the CDR3 is TGTGCCAGCAGTCCAGGACAGACCAACACTGAAGCTTTCTTT.

There are a few counts of this clonotype. The CDR3 DNA reads TGTGCCAGCAGACCGACAGGGGTCAAAGCCAAAAACATTCAGTACTTC. Amino acids: CASRPTGVKAKNIQYF. This chain connects TRBV13 to TRBJ2-4; 8 bases agree with TRBD1. Looked up from germline, CDR1 is PRHDT and CDR2 is FYEKMQ (reference sequence). J lost 0 bases, V lost 6 bases, and 7 bases had no gene match. The CDR3 has 16 residues.

This clonotype was recorded many times. CDR3 in DNA: TGTGCCAGCAGCTTAGATCCTAGCGGGGGAGAGACCCAGTACTTC. Amino acids: CASSLDPSGGETQYF. The chain has TRBV7-8 and TRBJ2-5; TRBD2 agrees at 10 bases. The ends lost 1 base at V and 4 bases at J; junction bases unmatched: 3. The CDR3 covers 15 residues. Germline CDR1 is SGHVS and CDR2 is FQNEAQ.

In its sample, this clonotype was seen a few times. The CDR3 loop is CASSLVVFNEQFF. The CDR3, as DNA: TGTGCCAGCAGCTTGGTAGTCTTCAATGAGCAGTTCTTC. The rearrangement joins TRBV5-6 to TRBJ2-1, with D unresolved. This CDR3 spans 13 amino acids. Trimming stripped 0 bases from V and 6 bases from J, with 7 bases between. The germline V gene has CDR1 SGHDT and CDR2 YYEEEE.

The rearrangement joins TRBV13 to TRBJ2-2; TRBD1 might be the D (6 bases). The CDR3 length is 15 residues. Germline assignment: CDR1 PRHDT and CDR2 FYEKMQ (reference sequence). V lost 2 bases and J lost 1, with 8 bases in between. The CDR3 loop is CASSLNRENTGELFF. The CDR3 coding sequence is TGTGCCAGCAGCTTAAACAGGGAGAACACCGGGGAGCTGTTTTTT.